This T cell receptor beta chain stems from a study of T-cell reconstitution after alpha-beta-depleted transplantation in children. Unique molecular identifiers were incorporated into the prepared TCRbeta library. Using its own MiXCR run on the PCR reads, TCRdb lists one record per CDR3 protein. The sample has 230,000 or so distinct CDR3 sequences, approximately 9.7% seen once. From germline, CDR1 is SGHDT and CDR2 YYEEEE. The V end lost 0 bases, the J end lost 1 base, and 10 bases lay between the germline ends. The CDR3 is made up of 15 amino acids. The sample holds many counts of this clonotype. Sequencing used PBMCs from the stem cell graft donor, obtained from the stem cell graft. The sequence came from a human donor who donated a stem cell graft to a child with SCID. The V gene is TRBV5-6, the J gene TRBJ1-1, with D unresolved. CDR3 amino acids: CASSLDPDWNTEAFF. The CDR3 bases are TGTGCCAGCAGCTTGGATCCAGACTGGAACACTGAAGCTTTCTTT.